The 24 T cell receptor beta chains below come from one sample, sequenced in a study of T cell responses to AZD1222 COVID-19 vaccine. The data were produced by immunoSEQ multiplex PCR, yet TCRdb's version contains in-frame clones alone and is incomplete. The sample consists of 100,000 to 150,000 clones, over 75% of them appearing once. The material sequenced was peripheral blood, taken on day 0 of AZD1222 vaccination. The source is an adult in good health.

The chain has TRBV5-1 and TRBJ1-1; D is possibly TRBD1 (5 bases). Trimming removed 0 bases from V and 4 bases from J, with 10 bases in between. This CDR3 is built from 14 residues. Germline-derived CDR1 and CDR2 are SGHRS and YFSETQ. CDR3 coding DNA: TGCGCCAGCAGCTTGGGGGCCGGGGGCACTGAAGCTTTCTTT. It yields the protein CASSLGAGGTEAFF.

This chain links TRBV3-1 (or the pseudogene TRBV3-2) with TRBJ2-1; D remains ambiguous. Trimming pared 3 bases from V and 2 bases from J, leaving 14 bases between. The germline CDR1 and CDR2 sequences are LGHDT and YNNKEL (reference sequence). The CDR3 totals 16 residues. The CDR3 sequence is CASSHDGRLAYNEQFF. CDR3 nucleotide sequence: TGTGCCAGCAGCCACGATGGCCGGCTGGCCTACAATGAGCAGTTCTTC.

This chain joins TRBV6-5 and TRBJ1-5, with D possibly TRBD1 on 6 matching bases. Germline CDR1 is MNHEY and CDR2 is SVGAGI. V lost 8 bases, J lost 2 bases, and 16 bases lay in between. This CDR3 is 15 amino acids long. DNA for the CDR3: TGTGCCAGCCGAACCTACAGGGAGGGCAATCAGCCCCAGCATTTT. It encodes CASRTYREGNQPQHF.

The chain joins TRBV11-3 to TRBJ2-7, with D uncertain. Trimming cost V 2 bases and J 5 bases, with 13 bases left between them. Germline V gene lookup returns CDR1 SGHNT and CDR2 YENEEA. This CDR3 comprises 14 residues. CDR3 protein: CASSLRGSSHEQYF. The CDR3, as DNA: TGTGCCAGCAGCTTAAGAGGAAGTTCCCACGAGCAGTACTTC.

The CDR3 DNA reads as TGTGCCAGCAGCCAATTTAGCACTAGCGGCTCCTACGAGCAGTACTTC. Its translation is CASSQFSTSGSYEQYF. The rearrangement joins TRBV3-1 (or the pseudogene TRBV3-2) to TRBJ2-7, with 8 bases that match TRBD2. The germline V gene has CDR1 LGHDT and CDR2 YNNKEL (reference sequence). This CDR3 contains 16 residues. V shed 2 bases and J 0 bases; nucleotides not matched to a gene: 6.

The V and J genes are TRBV6-5 and TRBJ1-1; a possible D gene is TRBD1 (5 bases). The CDR3 has 15 residues. The germline V and J ends were trimmed by 5 bases and 6 bases, with 19 bases remaining between them. Germline V gene sequence: CDR1 MNHEY, CDR2 SVGAGI. CDR3 amino acids: CASSRLREGISEAFF. The CDR3 nucleotides read TGTGCCAGCAGTCGCCTCCGGGAGGGGATCTCTGAAGCTTTCTTT.

This clone was observed a single time. V and J are TRBV5-1 and TRBJ1-4; TRBD1 might be the D (5 bases). CDR1 is SGHRS and CDR2 is YFSETQ in the germline V gene. The CDR3 contains 16 residues. V was clipped by 2 bases and J by 5 bases, with 16 bases between them. The DNA for the CDR3 is TGCGCCAGCAGCTTAAGCACAGGAGGGCCCAATGAAAAACTGTTTTTT. Translating it yields CASSLSTGGPNEKLFF.

To note about this clone: Relative to the germline gene, one junction end is altered; a read error may explain this. This chain connects TRBV5-4 to TRBJ2-7, with a possible D match to TRBD1 (7 bases). The CDR3 has 15 amino acids. Germline loops: CDR1 SGHNT, CDR2 YYREEE (reference sequence). In DNA, the CDR3 is TGTGCCAGCTGGAACGGGGCGGACAGGCCAACTGGCGGGGCCTTC. Its protein product is CASWNGADRPTGGAF.

V gene TRBV18 combines with J gene TRBJ1-5, with D unclear. The CDR3 is made up of 17 amino acids. V was clipped by 0 bases and J by 2 bases, with 14 bases between them. Germline CDR1 is KGHSH and CDR2 is LQKENI. CDR3 residues: CASSPPETYVGNQPQHF. CDR3 coding DNA: TGTGCCAGCTCACCACCGGAGACGTATGTGGGCAATCAGCCCCAGCATTTT.

V gene TRBV6-5 combines with J gene TRBJ1-1; D not resolved. Germline V gene data show CDR1 as MNHEY and CDR2 as SVGAGI. This CDR3 region has 15 residues. Trimming cost V 0 bases and J 4 bases, with 12 bases left between them. For the CDR3, the DNA is TGTGCCAGCAGTTACTCAGGAGGTTCCGGCACTGAAGCTTTCTTT. Protein sequence: CASSYSGGSGTEAFF.

CDR3 nucleotides: TGTGCCAGCTCACCCCGCGGGACAGGGAATCAGCCCCAGCATTTT. The encoded protein is CASSPRGTGNQPQHF. This chain links TRBV18 with TRBJ1-5, with 9 bases lining up with TRBD1. V shed 3 bases, J shed 4 bases, and the junction held 4 bases outside the gene matches. Germline-derived CDR1 and CDR2 are KGHSH and LQKENI. This CDR3 spans 15 amino acids.

The gene calls are TRBV5-1 and TRBJ2-1; TRBD2 matches at 16 bases. This CDR3 is built from 16 residues. V lost 3 bases and J lost 10; bases outside the gene matches: 7. Germline V CDR1 and CDR2: SGHRS, YFSETQ. DNA of the CDR3: TGCGCCAGCAGCTCAACCGGGACTAGCGGGGGGGAGGAGCAGTTCTTC. As protein: CASSSTGTSGGEEQFF.

This clone has just a few counts. The chain carries TRBV27 and TRBJ2-7; 8 nucleotides align to TRBD1. Germline trimming cut 6 bases from V and 6 bases from J; bases unmatched to any gene: 7. The CDR3 sequence is 13 residues long. Per the germline V gene, CDR1 is MNHEY and CDR2 is SMNVEV (reference sequence). DNA of the CDR3: TGTGCCAGCAGAACAGACAGGGGTCTCGAGCAGTACTTC. Protein product: CASRTDRGLEQYF.

The rearrangement joins TRBV5-1 to TRBJ2-1; D may correspond to TRBD1 or TRBD2 (7 bases each). The CDR3 loop spans 14 amino acids. The V and J ends lost 7 bases and 4 bases respectively, with 15 bases between them. The germline V gene has CDR1 SGHRS and CDR2 YFSETQ. The CDR3 region is CASQGGTAYNEQFF. DNA for the CDR3: TGCGCCAGCCAGGGGGGGACAGCATACAATGAGCAGTTCTTC. Supplemented by reference TRBV5-1 and TRBJ2-1, the full variable domain reads KAGVTQTPRYLIKTRGQQVTLSCSPISGHRSVSWYQQTPGQGLQFLFEYFSETQRNKGNFPGRFSGRQFSNSRSEMNVSTLELGDSALYLCASQGGTAYNEQFFGPGTRLTVL.

This rearrangement joins TRBV11-2 to TRBJ1-2, with 8 bases matching TRBD1. Germline CDR1 and CDR2: SGHAT and FQNNGV. V gave up 2 bases and J gave up 6 bases; unmatched junction bases: 11. CDR3 length: 16 amino acids. Written as DNA, the CDR3 is TGTGCCAGCAGCTTAACCGTAACCCCGACAGGGGATGGCTACACCTTC. Protein: CASSLTVTPTGDGYTF. The variable domain in full, with the rest retrieved from reference TRBV11-2 and TRBJ1-2, is EAGVAQSPRYKIIEKRQSVAFWCNPISGHATLYWYQQILGQGPKLLIQFQNNGVVDDSQLPKDRFSAERLKGVDSTLKIQPAKLEDSAVYLCASSLTVTPTGDGYTFGSGTRLTVV.

The chain carries TRBV12-3 or TRBV12-4 and TRBJ2-7; D remains unclear. The CDR3 totals 13 residues. Trimming took 2 bases from V and 2 from J, leaving 7 bases between them. The CDR3 loop is CASSLTPAYEQYF. The CDR3 DNA is TGTGCCAGCAGTTTAACGCCAGCCTACGAGCAGTACTTC.

The CDR3 loop reads CASSQELALKTQYF. DNA of the CDR3: TGTGCCAGCAGCCAAGAACTAGCGTTGAAGACCCAGTACTTC. The J gene is TRBJ2-5, the V gene TRBV3-1 (or the pseudogene TRBV3-2); TRBD2 aligns across 7 bases. The CDR3 sequence is 14 residues long. The V and J ends lost 0 bases and 6 bases, in that order; junction bases with no gene match: 4. CDR1 is LGHDT, CDR2 YNNKEL, per germline (reference sequence).

V usage is TRBV9 and J usage is TRBJ1-2, with TRBD1 matching 9 bases. In germline, CDR1 is SGDLS, CDR2 YYNGEE. J was trimmed by 3 bases and V by 4 bases; bases with no gene match: 13. This CDR3 comprises 17 residues. The CDR3 spells CASSPSPTGGTYYGYTF. The CDR3 nucleotides read TGTGCCAGCAGCCCATCACCCACAGGGGGCACTTACTATGGCTACACCTTC. Filled out from reference TRBV9 and TRBJ1-2, the complete variable domain reads DSGVTQTPKHLITATGQRVTLRCSPRSGDLSVYWYQQSLDQGLQFLIQYYNGEERAKGNILERFSAQQFPDLHSELNLSSLELGDSALYFCASSPSPTGGTYYGYTFGSGTRLTVV.

The chain couples TRBV5-6 to TRBJ2-5; D unresolved. Germline CDR1 reads SGHDT; CDR2 reads YYEEEE. V lost 1 base to trimming and J lost 5 bases, with 3 bases between them. The CDR3 is 11 residues long. CDR3 sequence reads: CASSLRETQYF. In nucleotides, the CDR3 is TGTGCCAGCAGCTTGCGGGAGACCCAGTACTTC.

The rearrangement links TRBV6-5 to TRBJ2-1; 11 bases map to TRBD2. Germline CDR1 is MNHEY and CDR2 is SVGAGI. Germline trimming cut 6 bases from V and 3 bases from J; bases unmatched to any gene: 4. The CDR3 is 15 amino acids. The CDR3 DNA reads TGTGCCAGCAGGAGGACTAGCGGGCGCTACAATGAGCAGTTCTTC. It specifies CASRRTSGRYNEQFF.

The J gene is TRBJ1-1, the V gene TRBV18; 10 bases are shared with TRBD1. The CDR3 totals 16 residues. CDR1 is KGHSH and CDR2 is LQKENI in the germline V gene. The ends lost 1 base at V and 6 bases at J; junction bases unmatched: 8. The chain's CDR3 is CASSPRNRQGAPEAFF. In nucleotides, the CDR3 is TGTGCCAGCTCACCACGGAACAGACAGGGGGCACCTGAAGCTTTCTTT.

The chain combines TRBV6-2 or TRBV6-3 with TRBJ2-3; TRBD1 agrees at 7 bases. This CDR3 spans 17 amino acids. V lost 2 bases and J lost 0; bases outside the gene matches: 8. Germline values: CDR1 MNHEY, CDR2 SVGEGT. Here the CDR3 reads CASSYPGQTFSTDTQYF. The CDR3 nucleotides are TGTGCCAGCAGTTACCCGGGACAGACGTTTAGCACAGATACGCAGTATTTT.

This clone was observed a handful of times. V usage is TRBV21-1 and J usage is TRBJ1-6. TRBV21-1 is noted as a pseudogene. The CDR3 runs 11 residues. The CDR3 DNA is TGTGCCAGCCCCTCCGACTCACCCCTCCACTTT. As protein: CASPSDSPLHF.

This clone has more than one count but fewer than ten. In DNA form, the CDR3 reads TGTGCCAGCAGCCAAACCGGACAGGGCCTTGCTTTCTTT. This sequence encodes CASSQTGQGLAFF. The chain links TRBV14 to TRBJ1-1; the match to TRBD1 covers 8 bases. The trim removed 2 bases at V and 11 bases at J, leaving 7 bases unmatched. The CDR3 is 13 amino acids. Germline V gene data show CDR1 as SGHDN and CDR2 as FVKESK.